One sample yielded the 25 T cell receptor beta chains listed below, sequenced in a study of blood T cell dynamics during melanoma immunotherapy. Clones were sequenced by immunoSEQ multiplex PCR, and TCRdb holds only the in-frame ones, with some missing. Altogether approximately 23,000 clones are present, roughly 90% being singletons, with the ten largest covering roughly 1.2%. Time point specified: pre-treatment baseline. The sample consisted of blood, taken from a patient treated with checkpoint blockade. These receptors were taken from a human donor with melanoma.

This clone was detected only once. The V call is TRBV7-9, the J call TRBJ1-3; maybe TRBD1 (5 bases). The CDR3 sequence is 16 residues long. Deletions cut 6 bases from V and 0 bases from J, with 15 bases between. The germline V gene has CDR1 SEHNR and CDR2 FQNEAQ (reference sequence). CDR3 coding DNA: TGTGCCAGCAGGCCCCGGGACGCTTACTCTGGAAACACCATATATTTT. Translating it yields CASRPRDAYSGNTIYF.

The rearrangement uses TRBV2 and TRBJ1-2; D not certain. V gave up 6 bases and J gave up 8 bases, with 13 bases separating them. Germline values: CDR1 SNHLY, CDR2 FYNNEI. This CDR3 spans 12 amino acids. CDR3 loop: CASSSDRGGYTF. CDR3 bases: TGTGCCAGCAGCTCGGACCGAGGAGGCTACACCTTC.

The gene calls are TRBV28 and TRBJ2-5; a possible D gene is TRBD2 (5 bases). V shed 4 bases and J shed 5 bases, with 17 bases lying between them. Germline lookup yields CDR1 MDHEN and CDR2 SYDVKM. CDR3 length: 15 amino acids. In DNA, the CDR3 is TGTGCCAGCAGTTCCCACCCGGGGAGCGGTGAGACCCAGTACTTC. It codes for CASSSHPGSGETQYF.

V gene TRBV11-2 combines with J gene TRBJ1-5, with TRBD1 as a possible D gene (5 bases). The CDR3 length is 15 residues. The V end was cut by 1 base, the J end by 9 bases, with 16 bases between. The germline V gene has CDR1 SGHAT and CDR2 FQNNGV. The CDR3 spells CASSLARASRGPQHF. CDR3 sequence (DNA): TGTGCCAGCAGCTTAGCCAGGGCAAGTCGAGGGCCCCAGCATTTT.

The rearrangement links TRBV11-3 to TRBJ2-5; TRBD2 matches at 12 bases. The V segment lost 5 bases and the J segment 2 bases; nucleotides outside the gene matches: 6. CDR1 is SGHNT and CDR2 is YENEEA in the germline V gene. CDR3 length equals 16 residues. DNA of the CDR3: TGTGCCAGCAGCCCCCTAGCGGGAGGGGGTCAAGAGACCCAGTACTTC. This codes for CASSPLAGGGQETQYF.

The CDR3 reads CASSVAPGLGAQETQYF. As DNA, the CDR3 is TGTGCCAGCAGCGTAGCTCCGGGATTAGGGGCACAAGAGACCCAGTACTTC. The chain carries TRBV9 and TRBJ2-5; D is perhaps TRBD1 or TRBD2 (5 bases each). Per the germline V gene, CDR1 is SGDLS and CDR2 is YYNGEE. The CDR3 extends over 17 amino acids. Trimming pared 0 bases from V and 2 bases from J, leaving 17 bases between.

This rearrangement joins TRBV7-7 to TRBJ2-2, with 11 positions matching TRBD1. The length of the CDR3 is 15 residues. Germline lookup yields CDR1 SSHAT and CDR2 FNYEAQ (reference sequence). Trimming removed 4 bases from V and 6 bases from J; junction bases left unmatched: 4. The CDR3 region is CASSSGTGGAGELFF. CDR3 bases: TGTGCCAGCAGCTCAGGGACAGGGGGGGCCGGGGAGCTGTTTTTT.

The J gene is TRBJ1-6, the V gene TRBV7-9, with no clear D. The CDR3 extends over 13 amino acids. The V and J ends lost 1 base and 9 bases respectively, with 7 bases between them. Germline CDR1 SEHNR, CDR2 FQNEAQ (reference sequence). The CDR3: CASSLDRGSPLHF. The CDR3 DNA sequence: TGTGCCAGCAGCTTAGATCGGGGTTCACCCCTCCACTTT.

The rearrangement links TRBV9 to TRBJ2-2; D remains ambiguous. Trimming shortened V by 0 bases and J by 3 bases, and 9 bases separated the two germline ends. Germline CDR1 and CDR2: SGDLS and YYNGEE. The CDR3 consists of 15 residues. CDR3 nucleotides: TGTGCCAGCAGCGTAGACGGGCTTTACACCGGGGAGCTGTTTTTT. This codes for CASSVDGLYTGELFF.

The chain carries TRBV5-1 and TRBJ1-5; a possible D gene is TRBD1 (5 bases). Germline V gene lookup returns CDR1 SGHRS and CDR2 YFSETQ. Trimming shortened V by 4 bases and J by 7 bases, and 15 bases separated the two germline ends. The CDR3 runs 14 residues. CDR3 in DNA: TGCGCCAGCAGCCCCGCTGGGGGAAAACAGCCCCAGCATTTT. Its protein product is CASSPAGGKQPQHF.

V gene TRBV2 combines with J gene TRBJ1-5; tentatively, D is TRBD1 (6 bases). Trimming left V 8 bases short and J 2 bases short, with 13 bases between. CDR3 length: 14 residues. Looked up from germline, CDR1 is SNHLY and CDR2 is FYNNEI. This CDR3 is CASVGAMGNQPQHF. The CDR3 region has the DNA TGTGCCAGCGTGGGGGCTATGGGCAATCAGCCCCAGCATTTT.

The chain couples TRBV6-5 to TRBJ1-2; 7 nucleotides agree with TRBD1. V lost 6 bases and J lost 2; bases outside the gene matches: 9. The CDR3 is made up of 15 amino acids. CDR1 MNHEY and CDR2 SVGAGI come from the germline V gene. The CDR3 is CASRADRKGNYGYTF. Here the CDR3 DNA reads TGTGCCAGCAGGGCGGACAGGAAGGGGAACTATGGCTACACCTTC.

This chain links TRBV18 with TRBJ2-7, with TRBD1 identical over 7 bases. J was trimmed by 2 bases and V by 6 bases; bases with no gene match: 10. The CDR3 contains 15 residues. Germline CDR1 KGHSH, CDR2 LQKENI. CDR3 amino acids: CASSIQGQLAYEQYF. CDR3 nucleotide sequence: TGTGCCAGCTCCATACAGGGGCAGCTTGCCTACGAGCAGTACTTC. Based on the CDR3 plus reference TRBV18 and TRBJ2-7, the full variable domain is NAGVMQNPRHLVRRRGQEARLRCSPMKGHSHVYWYRQLPEEGLKFMVYLQKENIIDESGMPKERFSAEFPKEGPSILRIQQVVRGDSAAYFCASSIQGQLAYEQYFGPGTRLTVT.

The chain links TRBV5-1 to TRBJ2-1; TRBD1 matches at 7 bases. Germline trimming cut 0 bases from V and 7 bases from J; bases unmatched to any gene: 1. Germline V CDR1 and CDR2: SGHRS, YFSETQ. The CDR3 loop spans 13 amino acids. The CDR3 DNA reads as TGCGCCAGCAGCTTGGAACAGGGGAATGAGCAGTTCTTC. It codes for CASSLEQGNEQFF.

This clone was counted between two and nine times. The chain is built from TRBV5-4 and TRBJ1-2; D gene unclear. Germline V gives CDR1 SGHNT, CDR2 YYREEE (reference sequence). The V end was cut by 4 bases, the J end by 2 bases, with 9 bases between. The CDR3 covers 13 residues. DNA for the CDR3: TGTGCCAGCAGCCCACAAGCAAACTATGGCTACACCTTC. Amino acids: CASSPQANYGYTF.

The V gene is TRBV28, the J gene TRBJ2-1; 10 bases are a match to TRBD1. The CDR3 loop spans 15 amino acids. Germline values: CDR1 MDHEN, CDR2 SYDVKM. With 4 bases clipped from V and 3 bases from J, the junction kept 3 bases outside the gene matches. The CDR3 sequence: CASSSTGGVYNEQFF. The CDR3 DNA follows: TGTGCCAGCAGTTCGACAGGGGGCGTCTACAATGAGCAGTTCTTC.

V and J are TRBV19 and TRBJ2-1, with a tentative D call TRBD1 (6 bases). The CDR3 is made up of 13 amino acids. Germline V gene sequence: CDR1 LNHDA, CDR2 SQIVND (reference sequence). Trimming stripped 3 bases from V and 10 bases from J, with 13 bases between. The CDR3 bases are TGTGCCAGTAGTATCTGGGCAGGGGAAGAGCAGTTCTTC. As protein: CASSIWAGEEQFF.

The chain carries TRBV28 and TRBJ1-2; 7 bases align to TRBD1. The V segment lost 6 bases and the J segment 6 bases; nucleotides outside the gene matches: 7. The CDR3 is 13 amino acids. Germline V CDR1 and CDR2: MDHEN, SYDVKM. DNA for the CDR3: TGTGCCAGCAGGCCGGGACAGTTTGATGGCTACACCTTC. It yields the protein CASRPGQFDGYTF.

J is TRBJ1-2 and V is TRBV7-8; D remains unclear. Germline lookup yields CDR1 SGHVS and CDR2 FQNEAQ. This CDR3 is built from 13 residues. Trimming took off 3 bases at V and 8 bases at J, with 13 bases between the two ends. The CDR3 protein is CASSFQGGGGYTF. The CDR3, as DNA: TGTGCCAGCAGCTTCCAAGGCGGTGGAGGCTACACCTTC.

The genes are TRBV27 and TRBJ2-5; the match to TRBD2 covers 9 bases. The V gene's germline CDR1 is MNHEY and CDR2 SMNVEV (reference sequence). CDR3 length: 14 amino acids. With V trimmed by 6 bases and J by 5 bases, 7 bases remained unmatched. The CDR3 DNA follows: TGTGCCAGCAGATTAGCGGGAGTGGGGGAGACCCAGTACTTC. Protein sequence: CASRLAGVGETQYF.

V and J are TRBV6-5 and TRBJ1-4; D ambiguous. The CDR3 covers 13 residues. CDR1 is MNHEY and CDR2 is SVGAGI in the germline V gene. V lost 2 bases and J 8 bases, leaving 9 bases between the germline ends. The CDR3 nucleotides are TGTGCCAGCAGTTACACGACGGGAGAAAAACTGTTTTTT. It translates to CASSYTTGEKLFF.

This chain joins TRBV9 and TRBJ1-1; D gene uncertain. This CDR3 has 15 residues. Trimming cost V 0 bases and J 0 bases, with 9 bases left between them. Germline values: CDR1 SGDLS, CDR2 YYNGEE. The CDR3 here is CASSVVVGMNTEAFF. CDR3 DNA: TGTGCCAGCAGCGTAGTAGTTGGGATGAACACTGAAGCTTTCTTT.

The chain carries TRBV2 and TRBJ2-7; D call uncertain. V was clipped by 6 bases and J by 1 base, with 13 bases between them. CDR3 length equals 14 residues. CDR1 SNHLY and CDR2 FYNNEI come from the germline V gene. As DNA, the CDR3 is TGTGCCAGCAGCCGAGGACCGCCATCCTACGAGCAGTACTTC. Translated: CASSRGPPSYEQYF.

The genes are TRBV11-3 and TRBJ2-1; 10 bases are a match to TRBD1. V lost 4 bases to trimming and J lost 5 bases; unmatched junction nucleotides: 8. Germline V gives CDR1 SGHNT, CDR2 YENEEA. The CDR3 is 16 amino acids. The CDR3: CASSSNRDRGDNEQFF. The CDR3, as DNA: TGTGCCAGCAGCTCGAACCGGGACAGGGGAGACAATGAGCAGTTCTTC.

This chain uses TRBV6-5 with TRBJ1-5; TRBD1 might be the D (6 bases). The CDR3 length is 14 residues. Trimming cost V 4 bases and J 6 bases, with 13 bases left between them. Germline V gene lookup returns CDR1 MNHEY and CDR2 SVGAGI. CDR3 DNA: TGTGCCAGCAGTTCTGGGGGCTGGAGTCAGCCCCAGCATTTT. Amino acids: CASSSGGWSQPQHF.